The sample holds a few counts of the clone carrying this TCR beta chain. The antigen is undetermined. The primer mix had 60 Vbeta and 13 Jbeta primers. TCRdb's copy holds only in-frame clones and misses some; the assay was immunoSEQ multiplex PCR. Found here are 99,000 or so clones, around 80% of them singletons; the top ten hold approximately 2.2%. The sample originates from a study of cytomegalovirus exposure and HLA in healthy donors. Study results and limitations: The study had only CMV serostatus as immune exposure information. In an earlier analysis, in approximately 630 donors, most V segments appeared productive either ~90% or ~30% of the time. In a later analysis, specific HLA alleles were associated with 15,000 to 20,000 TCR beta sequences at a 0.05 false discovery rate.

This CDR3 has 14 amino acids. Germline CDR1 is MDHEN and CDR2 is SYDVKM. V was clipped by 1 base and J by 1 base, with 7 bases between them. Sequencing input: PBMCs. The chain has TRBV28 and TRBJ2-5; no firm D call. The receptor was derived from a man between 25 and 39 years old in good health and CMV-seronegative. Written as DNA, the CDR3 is TGTGCCAGCAGTTTATTCAGAAGCCAAGAGACCCAGTACTTC. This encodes CASSLFRSQETQYF.